This TCR beta chain stems from a study of OX40 agonist ivuxolimab in advanced cancers. As for the study more broadly: The costimulatory receptor OX40 (CD134) was targeted by ivuxolimab, a fully human IgG2 agonistic monoclonal antibody. Intravenous ivuxolimab was administered to patients every 2 weeks at six dose levels: 0.01, 0.1, 0.3, 1.5, 3 and 10 mg/kg. Among the approximately 54 dose-escalation patients, approximately 20 had hepatocellular carcinoma, roughly 15 melanoma, 9 renal cell carcinoma and 9 head and neck cancer. The dose-escalation cohort was around 84% male with a mean age of about 65 years, ranging from roughly 20 to 85. Prior anti-PD-1, anti-PD-L1 or anti-CTLA-4 therapy was permitted, and 40% to 50% of dose-escalation patients had received checkpoint inhibitors. Partial responses occurred in three dose-escalation patients: two with cutaneous melanoma and one with hepatocellular carcinoma. The purpose of peripheral TCRbeta sequencing was to test whether ivuxolimab changed TCR sequence diversity and led to clonal T-cell expansion. The paper covers the monotherapy dose-escalation part of the phase I ivuxolimab trial, which included N of about 50 patients.

Broader findings and caveats from the paper: At doses of 0.1 to 3.0 mg/kg, clonal expansion of both CD4+ and CD8+ T cells in blood was seen between baseline and week 6. Low levels of normalized T-cell clonal expansion were also seen in some patients who did not respond. Antigen specificity was not determined for the clonally expanded peripheral T cells. After ivuxolimab, expanded clones were on average more numerous among CD8+ T cells than among CD4+ T cells. In the 0.1-3.0 mg/kg groups, partial responders had among the lowest normalized peripheral clonal expansion, particularly in CD8+ T cells.

According to the germline V gene (reference sequence), CDR1 reads LNHDA and CDR2 reads SQIVND. From the cysteine through the phenylalanine, the CDR3 covers 14 amino acids. CDR3 DNA is the only sequence kept; it has 42 bases, read in frame from the first base. Relative to germline, V is missing 6 bases and J is missing 6 bases, with 7 bases of the junction outside any gene match. Patients with autoimmune disease history or receiving systemic immunosuppression were excluded from the trial. Peripheral blood for TCR sequencing was collected from all dose cohorts at baseline, on cycle 4 day 1, and on cycle 7 day 1. The samples were taken from a phase I, first-in-human, multicenter, open-label dose-escalation trial of ivuxolimab. Adults with locally advanced or metastatic melanoma, renal cell, hepatocellular, or head and neck squamous cell carcinoma were enrolled in the trial. CD4+ and CD8+ T cells were sorted separately from peripheral blood before TCR sequencing.

Of note for this clone: Its cognate antigen has yet to be identified. One base away there is no much larger clone; base qualities are not given.

To sequence the TCRbeta CDR3 region, genomic DNA was isolated from the sorted cells. The immunoSEQ Assay was used to sequence the TCRbeta CDR3 regions. TCRdb provides this immuneACCESS table in a form limited to in-frame rearrangements. Some clones are lacking; in checked studies, under half of them reflect an unresolved V gene, and why the rest are absent is not known. Within this sample are under 25,000 clones, with 86% of them counted one time only. The ten largest make up 10% to 15% of the sample. This receptor was obtained from an adult with an advanced solid tumor such as melanoma, head and neck, liver or kidney cancer. The chain couples TRBV19 to TRBJ1-5, and 8 junctional nucleotides match TRBD1. This material consisted of CD4+ or CD8+ T cells sorted from blood, taken in a trial of the OX40 agonist ivuxolimab. The CDR3 region has the sequence CASSPDRGRQPQHF. DNA sequence: TGTGCCAGTAGCCCAGACAGGGGACGTCAGCCCCAGCATTTT.